This T cell receptor beta chain was recorded in a study of blood T cell repertoires in COVID-19. Looking at the study overall: The cDNA or gDNA used as material had been derived from T cells, B-cell-depleted T cells, or PBMCs.

The V and J ends lost 4 bases and 7 bases, in that order; junction bases with no gene match: 9. This CDR3 comprises 14 residues. Germline V gene sequence: CDR1 SGHRS, CDR2 YFSETQ. Original data processing: Reference gene primers were amplified, and this amplification served to estimate nucleated cell counts. Measured with immunoSEQ multiplex PCR; TCRdb has only the in-frame clones, and not every one. V, J and clone size were drawn from that table, and D and trimming were deduced from the DNA. The data show roughly 64,000 clones, about four fifths seen once. As to this clone: Other DNA sequences in the same sample also yield this CDR3.

The sample comprised peripheral blood. The chain is built from TRBV5-1 and TRBJ1-2; 8 bases fit TRBD1. The receptor's source is a human donor in a cohort sampled during active COVID-19. CDR3 region: CASSLTGERGGYTF. In DNA form, the CDR3 reads TGCGCCAGCAGCCTGACAGGGGAACGAGGTGGCTACACCTTC.